A selection of T cell receptor beta chains follows, all from one sample in a study of beta chain features in type 1 diabetes. Sequencing used immunoSEQ multiplex PCR; TCRdb keeps in-frame clones, though not all of them. The sample consists of about 260,000 clones, roughly 20% of them appearing once. Source material: naive CD4+ T cells from blood. The receptor set was obtained from a woman in her 40s with type 1 diabetes. The CDR3 runs from the conserved cysteine through the conserved F or W. D genes are given only for firm matches. Clone sizes are given selectively: once, few, many, or a class where the clone is expanded.

abundance	v_gene	j_gene	d_gene	CDR3aa	CDR3nt
.	TRBV30	TRBJ1-5	.	CAWERAGGQPQHF	TGTGCCTGGGAGAGGGCGGGAGGTCAGCCCCAGCATTTT
.	TRBV29-1	TRBJ2-3	.	CSVGASSTDTQYF	TGCAGCGTTGGGGCTTCTAGCACAGATACGCAGTATTTT
few	TRBV4-3	TRBJ2-5	.	CASSQGNARGETQYF	TGCGCCAGCAGCCAAGGGAACGCCCGAGGAGAGACCCAGTACTTC
.	TRBV5-1	TRBJ1-2	.	CASSSNYGYTF	TGCGCCAGCAGCTCGAACTATGGCTACACCTTC
few	TRBV7-9	TRBJ2-3	.	CASSREADTQYF	TGTGCCAGCAGCCGAGAGGCAGATACGCAGTATTTT
.	TRBV4-3	TRBJ2-2	TRBD2	CASSLGLAGGGITGELFF	TGCGCCAGCAGCCTGGGACTAGCGGGAGGAGGAATCACCGGGGAGCTGTTTTTT
few	TRBV6-5	TRBJ2-7	TRBD1	CASSYRDSSYEQYF	TGTGCCAGCAGTTACCGGGACAGCTCCTACGAGCAGTACTTC
.	TRBV20-1	TRBJ1-2	.	CSASREGYTF	TGCAGTGCTAGCAGGGAAGGCTACACCTTC
few	TRBV6-6	TRBJ2-5	TRBD2	CASSNSGYETQYF	TGTGCCAGCAGTAATAGCGGGTATGAGACCCAGTACTTC
.	TRBV7-2	TRBJ2-7	TRBD1	CASNIPGQSYEQYF	TGTGCCAGCAATATACCGGGACAGTCCTACGAGCAGTACTTC
.	TRBV7-2	TRBJ1-2	TRBD1	CASSSRTGDGYTF	TGTGCCAGCAGCTCACGGACAGGGGATGGCTACACCTTC
few	TRBV9	TRBJ1-2	.	CASSVGVTAGGYTF	TGTGCCAGCAGCGTAGGGGTGACAGCCGGTGGCTACACCTTC
few	TRBV30	TRBJ2-2	.	CAWSPIRGTGELFF	TGTGCCTGGAGTCCTATTCGGGGCACCGGGGAGCTGTTTTTT
.	TRBV4-1	TRBJ1-4	TRBD1	CASSLGQGPINEKLFF	TGCGCCAGCAGCCTCGGACAGGGGCCGATTAATGAAAAACTGTTTTTT
.	TRBV30	TRBJ1-5	.	CAWSGQVNQPQHF	TGTGCCTGGAGTGGTCAGGTCAATCAGCCCCAGCATTTT
.	TRBV9	TRBJ2-1	TRBD2	CASSVEGGSYNEQFF	TGTGCCAGCAGCGTAGAGGGCGGGAGCTACAATGAGCAGTTCTTC
.	TRBV19	TRBJ1-1	.	CASSDPGSEAFF	TGTGCCAGTAGTGATCCAGGGTCTGAAGCTTTCTTT
few	TRBV6-5	TRBJ2-5	TRBD2	CASSYSQAGGGETQYF	TGTGCCAGCAGTTACTCACAGGCGGGGGGAGGGGAGACCCAGTACTTC
.	TRBV18	TRBJ2-7	TRBD2	CASSPLGGRAEEQYF	TGTGCCAGCTCACCACTTGGCGGGAGGGCGGAAGAGCAGTACTTC
.	TRBV28	TRBJ2-1	TRBD2	CASKVLSSGGPAYNEQFF	TGTGCCAGCAAGGTCCTGTCGTCGGGAGGGCCAGCCTACAATGAGCAGTTCTTC